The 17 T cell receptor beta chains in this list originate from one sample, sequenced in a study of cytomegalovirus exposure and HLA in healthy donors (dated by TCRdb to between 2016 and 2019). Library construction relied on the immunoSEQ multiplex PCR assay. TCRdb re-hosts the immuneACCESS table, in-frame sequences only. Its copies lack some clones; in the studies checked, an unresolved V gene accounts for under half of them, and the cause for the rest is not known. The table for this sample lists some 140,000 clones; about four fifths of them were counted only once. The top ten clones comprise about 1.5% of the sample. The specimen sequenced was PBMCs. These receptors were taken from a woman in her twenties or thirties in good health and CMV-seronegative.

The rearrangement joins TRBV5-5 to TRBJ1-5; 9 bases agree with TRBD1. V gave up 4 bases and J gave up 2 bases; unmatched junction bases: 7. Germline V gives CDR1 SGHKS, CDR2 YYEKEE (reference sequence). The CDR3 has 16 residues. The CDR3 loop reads CASSIGTGKGNQPQHF. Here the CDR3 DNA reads TGTGCCAGCAGCATCGGGACAGGGAAGGGCAATCAGCCCCAGCATTTT.

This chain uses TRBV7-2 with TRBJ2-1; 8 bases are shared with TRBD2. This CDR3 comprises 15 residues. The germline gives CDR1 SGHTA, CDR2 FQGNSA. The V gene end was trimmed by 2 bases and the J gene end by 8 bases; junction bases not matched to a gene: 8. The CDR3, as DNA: TGTGCCAGCAGCTTATCGGGGGGGCAGACCGATGAGCAGTTCTTC. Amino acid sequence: CASSLSGGQTDEQFF.

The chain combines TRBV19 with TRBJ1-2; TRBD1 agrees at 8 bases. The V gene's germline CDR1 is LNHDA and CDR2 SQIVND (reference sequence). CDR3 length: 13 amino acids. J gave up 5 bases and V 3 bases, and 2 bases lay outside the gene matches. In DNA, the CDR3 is TGTGCCAGTAGTATCCGGACAGGGTATGGCTACACCTTC. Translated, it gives CASSIRTGYGYTF.

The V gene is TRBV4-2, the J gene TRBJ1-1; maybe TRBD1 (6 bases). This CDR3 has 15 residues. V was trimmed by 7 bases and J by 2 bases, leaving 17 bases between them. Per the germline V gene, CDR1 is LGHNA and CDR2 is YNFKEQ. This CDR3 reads CASTRRGGPNTEAFF. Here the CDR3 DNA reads TGTGCCAGCACCCGAAGGGGGGGCCCCAACACTGAAGCTTTCTTT.

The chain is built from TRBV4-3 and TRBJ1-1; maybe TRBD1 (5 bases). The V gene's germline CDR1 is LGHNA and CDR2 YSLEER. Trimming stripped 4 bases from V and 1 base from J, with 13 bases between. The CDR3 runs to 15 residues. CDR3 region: CASSRNWGGNTEAFF. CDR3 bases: TGCGCCAGCAGCCGGAACTGGGGCGGGAACACTGAAGCTTTCTTT.

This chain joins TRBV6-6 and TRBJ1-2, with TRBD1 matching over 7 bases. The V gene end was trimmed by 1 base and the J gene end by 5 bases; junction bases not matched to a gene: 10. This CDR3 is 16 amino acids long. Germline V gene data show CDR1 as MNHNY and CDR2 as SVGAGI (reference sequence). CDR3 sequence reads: CASSYLPRTGGYGYTF. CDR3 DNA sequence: TGTGCCAGCAGTTACTTACCCCGGACAGGTGGTTATGGCTACACCTTC.

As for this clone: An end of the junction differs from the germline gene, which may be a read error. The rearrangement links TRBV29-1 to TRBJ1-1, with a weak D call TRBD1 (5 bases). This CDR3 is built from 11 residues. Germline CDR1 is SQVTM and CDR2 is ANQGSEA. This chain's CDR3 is CSVVLGGGGLF. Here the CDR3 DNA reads TGCAGCGTGGTATTGGGGGGAGGTGGGCTCTTT.

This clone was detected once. CDR3 amino acids: CASSPGTNQETQYF. For the CDR3, the DNA is TGTGCCAGCAGCCCCGGGACTAATCAAGAGACCCAGTACTTC. The chain combines TRBV4-2 with TRBJ2-5; TRBD2 matches at 7 bases. Losses at the gene ends were 4 bases for V and 2 bases for J; bases not matched to a gene: 4. The germline V gene encodes CDR1 LGHNA and CDR2 YNFKEQ. CDR3 length: 14 amino acids.

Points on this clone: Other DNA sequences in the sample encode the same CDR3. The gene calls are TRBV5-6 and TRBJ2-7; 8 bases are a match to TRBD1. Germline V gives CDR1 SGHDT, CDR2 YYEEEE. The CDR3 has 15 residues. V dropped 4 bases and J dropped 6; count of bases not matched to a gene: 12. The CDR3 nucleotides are TGTGCCAGCAGCATTATTCGACAGGGGAACCGCGAGCAGTACTTC. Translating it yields CASSIIRQGNREQYF. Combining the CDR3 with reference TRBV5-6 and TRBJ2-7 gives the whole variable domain DAGVTQSPTHLIKTRGQQVTLRCSPKSGHDTVSWYQQALGQGPQFIFQYYEEEERQRGNFPDRFSGHQFPNYSSELNVNALLLGDSALYLCASSIIRQGNREQYFGPGTRLTVT.

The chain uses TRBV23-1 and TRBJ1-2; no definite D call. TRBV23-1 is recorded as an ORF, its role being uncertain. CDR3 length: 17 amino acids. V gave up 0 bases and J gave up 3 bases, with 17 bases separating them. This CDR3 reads CASSQSLFFRVHYGYTF. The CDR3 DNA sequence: TGCGCCAGCAGTCAATCTTTATTTTTCCGGGTCCACTATGGCTACACCTTC.

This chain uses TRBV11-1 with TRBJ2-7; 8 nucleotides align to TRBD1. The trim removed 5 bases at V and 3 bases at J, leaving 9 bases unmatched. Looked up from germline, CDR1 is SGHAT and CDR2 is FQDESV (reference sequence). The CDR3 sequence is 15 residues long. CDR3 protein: CASSTSAGTGYEQYF. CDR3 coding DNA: TGTGCCAGCAGCACTTCGGCCGGGACAGGCTACGAGCAGTACTTC.

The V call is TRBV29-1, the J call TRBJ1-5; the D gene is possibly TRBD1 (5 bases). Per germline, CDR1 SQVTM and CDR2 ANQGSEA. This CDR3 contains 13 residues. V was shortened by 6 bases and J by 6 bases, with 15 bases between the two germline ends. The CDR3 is CSVQMQGSQPQHF. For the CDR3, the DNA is TGCAGCGTACAGATGCAGGGTAGTCAGCCCCAGCATTTT.

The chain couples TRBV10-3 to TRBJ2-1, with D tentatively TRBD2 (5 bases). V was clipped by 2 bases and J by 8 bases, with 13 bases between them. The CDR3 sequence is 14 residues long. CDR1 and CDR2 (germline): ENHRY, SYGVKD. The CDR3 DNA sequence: TGTGCCATCAGTGAGGCTAGCATAGTCCATGAGCAGTTCTTC. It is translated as CAISEASIVHEQFF.

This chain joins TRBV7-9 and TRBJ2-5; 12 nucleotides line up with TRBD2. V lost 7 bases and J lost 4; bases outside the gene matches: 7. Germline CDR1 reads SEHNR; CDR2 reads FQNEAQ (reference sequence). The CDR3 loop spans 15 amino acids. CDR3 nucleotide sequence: TGTGCCAGCATGCTAGCGGGGGGGCCCATAGAGACCCAGTACTTC. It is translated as CASMLAGGPIETQYF. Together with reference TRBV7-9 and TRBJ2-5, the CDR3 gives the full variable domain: DTGVSQNPRHKITKRGQNVTFRCDPISEHNRLYWYRQTLGQGPEFLTYFQNEAQLEKSRLLSDRFSAERPKGSFSTLEIQRTEQGDSAMYLCASMLAGGPIETQYFGPGTRLLVL.

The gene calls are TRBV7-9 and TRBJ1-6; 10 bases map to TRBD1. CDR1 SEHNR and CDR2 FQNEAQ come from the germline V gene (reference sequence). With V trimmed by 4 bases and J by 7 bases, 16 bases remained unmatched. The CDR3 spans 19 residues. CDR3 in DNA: TGTGCCAGCAGCTGGATGTGGACAGGGGGTTCGTTCGGAAATTCACCCCTCCACTTT. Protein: CASSWMWTGGSFGNSPLHF.

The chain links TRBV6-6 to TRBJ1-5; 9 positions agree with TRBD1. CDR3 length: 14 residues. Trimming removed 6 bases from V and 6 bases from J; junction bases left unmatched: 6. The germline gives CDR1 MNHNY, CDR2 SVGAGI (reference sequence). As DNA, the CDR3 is TGTGCCAGCAGAAACCGGGACAGGGTTCAGCCCCAGCATTTT. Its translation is CASRNRDRVQPQHF.

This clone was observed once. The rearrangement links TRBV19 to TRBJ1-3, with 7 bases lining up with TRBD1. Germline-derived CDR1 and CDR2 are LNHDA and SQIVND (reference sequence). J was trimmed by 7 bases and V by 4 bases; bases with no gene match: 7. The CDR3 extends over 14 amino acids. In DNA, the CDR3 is TGTGCCAGTAGTACCGACAGGGAATGGAACACCATATATTTT. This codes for CASSTDREWNTIYF.